A single sample gave rise to the 22 T cell receptor beta chains below, sequenced in a study of CD8 T cells in Susac syndrome. Random-hexamer reverse transcription was applied to roughly 0.5 to 1 ug RNA. TCRdb reprocessed the immunoSEQ multiplex PCR reads via MiXCR and lists one record per CDR3 protein. The table records more than 110,000 distinct CDR3 sequences, just under 95% of them present only once. Material for sequencing was CD4+ T cells from PBMCs. The receptors here all came from a human donor with Susac syndrome.

The chain carries TRBV20-1 and TRBJ1-5; D might be TRBD1 (6 bases). Trimming cost V 0 bases and J 7 bases, with 16 bases left between them. The CDR3 runs to 15 residues. Germline V gene sequence: CDR1 DFQATT, CDR2 SNEGSKA (reference sequence). The CDR3 sequence is CSARDGGRAEQPQHF. In nucleotides, the CDR3 is TGCAGTGCTAGAGATGGGGGCAGGGCGGAACAGCCCCAGCATTTT.

The gene calls are TRBV7-2 and TRBJ2-5, with a weak D call TRBD2 (6 bases). The CDR3 runs 15 residues. The germline V and J ends were trimmed by 8 bases and 5 bases, with 21 bases remaining between them. The germline V gene encodes CDR1 SGHTA and CDR2 FQGNSA. CDR3 nucleotides: TGTGCCAGCGCTAGGGGTACTAGCTGGATGGAGACCCAGTACTTC. Translation gives CASARGTSWMETQYF. Together with reference TRBV7-2 and TRBJ2-5, the CDR3 gives the full variable domain: GAGVSQSPSNKVTEKGKDVELRCDPISGHTALYWYRQSLGQGLEFLIYFQGNSAPDKSGLPSDRFSAERTGGSVSTLTIQRTQQEDSAVYLCASARGTSWMETQYFGPGTRLLVL.

The chain has TRBV15 and TRBJ2-1; TRBD2 matches 11 bases. With 3 bases clipped from V and 9 bases from J, the junction kept 7 bases outside the gene matches. This CDR3 region has 15 residues. Germline V lookup: CDR1 LNHNV, CDR2 YYDKDF (reference sequence). The CDR3 nucleotides read TGTGCCACCAGCAGGGGTAGCGGGGGGGCCGCTGAGCAGTTCTTC. Translating gives CATSRGSGGAAEQFF.

V gene TRBV12-3 or TRBV12-4 combines with J gene TRBJ1-2; D unresolved. The CDR3 loop spans 13 amino acids. Trimming cost V 5 bases and J 2 bases, with 9 bases left between them. The DNA for the CDR3 is TGTGCCAGCAGTCCGGGCGGAAACTATGGCTACACCTTC. Encoded protein: CASSPGGNYGYTF.

This chain links TRBV7-2 with TRBJ2-1; 9 nucleotides align to TRBD2. V lost 5 bases and J lost 9; bases outside the gene matches: 8. This CDR3 has 14 amino acids. Germline V lookup: CDR1 SGHTA, CDR2 FQGNSA. In DNA form, the CDR3 reads TGTGCCAGCAGCCCTAGCGGGGAGCTCGGTGAGCAGTTCTTC. Amino acids: CASSPSGELGEQFF.

The chain has TRBV7-9 and TRBJ2-3; TRBD1 might be the D (5 bases). CDR3 length: 19 amino acids. The germline CDR1 and CDR2 sequences are SEHNR and FQNEAQ (reference sequence). The V gene lost 3 bases and the J gene lost 1 base, with 23 bases spanning the gap. The CDR3: CASSFAGVVGVMGTDTQYF. In DNA, the CDR3 is TGTGCCAGCAGCTTCGCCGGCGTAGTAGGGGTAATGGGCACAGATACGCAGTATTTT.

The V call is TRBV5-6, the J call TRBJ2-7, with 13 bases lining up with TRBD2. CDR3 length: 14 residues. Trimming took 2 bases from V and 5 from J; bases not matched to a gene: 1. The germline V gene encodes CDR1 SGHDT and CDR2 YYEEEE. CDR3 region: CASSFGLAGDEQYF. CDR3 DNA: TGTGCCAGCAGCTTCGGACTAGCGGGAGACGAGCAGTACTTC.

The CDR3 loop reads CASSDKNIQYF. The CDR3 region has the DNA TGTGCCAGCAGTGACAAAAACATTCAGTACTTC. V usage is TRBV2 and J usage is TRBJ2-4; D remains unclear. The ends were cut back, 3 bases at V and 3 bases at J, with 0 bases in the middle. CDR3 length: 11 residues. Germline values: CDR1 SNHLY, CDR2 FYNNEI.

The J gene is TRBJ2-3, the V gene TRBV3-1; D possibly corresponds to TRBD1 (6 bases). Germline V gene lookup returns CDR1 LGHDT and CDR2 YNNKEL (reference sequence). V was clipped by 4 bases and J by 2 bases, with 13 bases between them. The CDR3 length is 15 residues. The CDR3 region has the DNA TGTGCCAGCAGCCGTAAGGACAGTTACACAGATACGCAGTATTTT. Protein product: CASSRKDSYTDTQYF.

This chain joins TRBV29-1 and TRBJ2-1, with unresolved D. In germline, CDR1 is SQVTM, CDR2 ANQGSEA. Trimming stripped 7 bases from V and 3 bases from J, with 7 bases between. The CDR3 sequence is 11 residues long. This CDR3 reads CSGQVYNEQFF. CDR3 coding DNA: TGCAGCGGTCAGGTCTACAATGAGCAGTTCTTC.

This rearrangement joins TRBV6-5 to TRBJ2-1; 7 positions agree with TRBD2. The CDR3 length is 17 residues. Germline V gene data show CDR1 as MNHEY and CDR2 as SVGAGI. Losses at the gene ends were 2 bases for V and 8 bases for J; bases not matched to a gene: 15. CDR3 protein: CASSYRIPTEGGHEQFF. CDR3 DNA: TGTGCCAGCAGTTACAGGATACCCACCGAGGGAGGGCATGAGCAGTTCTTC.

The V and J genes are TRBV19 and TRBJ2-7; possibly TRBD1 for D (6 bases). This CDR3 is 16 amino acids long. In germline, CDR1 is LNHDA, CDR2 SQIVND (reference sequence). Trimming left V 4 bases short and J 0 bases short, with 16 bases between. The CDR3 DNA follows: TGTGCCAGTAGTACCGGACAGACCTTCAACTCCTACGAGCAGTACTTC. Translation: CASSTGQTFNSYEQYF. Complete variable domain (other parts from reference TRBV19 and TRBJ2-7): DGGITQSPKYLFRKEGQNVTLSCEQNLNHDAMYWYRQDPGQGLRLIYYSQIVNDFQKGDIAEGYSVSREKKESFPLTVTSAQKNPTAFYLCASSTGQTFNSYEQYFGPGTRLTVT.

V is TRBV2 and J is TRBJ1-2; 7 bases fit TRBD1. Germline CDR1 is SNHLY and CDR2 is FYNNEI. V lost 0 bases and J lost 8; bases outside the gene matches: 6. The CDR3 is 14 amino acids. CDR3 DNA sequence: TGTGCCAGCAGTGAAGCGCTGTGGGGACAGGGCTACACCTTC. This sequence encodes CASSEALWGQGYTF.

V is TRBV4-2 and J is TRBJ1-3, with D possibly being TRBD1 (6 bases). V lost 8 bases to trimming and J lost 4 bases, with 12 bases between them. Germline assignment: CDR1 LGHNA and CDR2 YNFKEQ. The CDR3 spans 13 residues. The CDR3 DNA sequence: TGTGCCAGCCGGGACACCGTGGGAAACACCATATATTTT. Translation: CASRDTVGNTIYF.

This chain connects TRBV29-1 to TRBJ2-6; D uncertain. This CDR3 region has 16 residues. V shed 0 bases and J shed 2 bases, with 11 bases lying between them. CDR1 and CDR2 from the germline V gene are SQVTM and ANQGSEA. CDR3 DNA sequence: TGCAGCGTTGAAGATCAGGCCCTACCTGGGGCCAACGTCCTGACTTTC. It specifies CSVEDQALPGANVLTF.

V and J are TRBV7-2 and TRBJ1-2, with 8 nucleotides matching TRBD1. Germline CDR1 reads SGHTA; CDR2 reads FQGNSA. The junction had 7 bases not matched to a gene; V was cut back by 5 bases and J by 8 bases. The CDR3 spans 13 residues. The CDR3 region is CASSPTGVGGYTF. CDR3 DNA sequence: TGTGCCAGCAGCCCGACAGGGGTGGGAGGCTACACCTTC.

The CDR3 protein is CSAGGQGEQFF. The DNA of the CDR3 is TGCAGTGCGGGGGGCCAGGGTGAGCAGTTCTTC. The rearrangement links TRBV20-1 to TRBJ2-1; D possibly matches TRBD1 or TRBD2 (6 bases each). The length of the CDR3 is 11 residues. V was clipped by 6 bases and J by 9 bases, with 12 bases between them. Per the germline V gene, CDR1 is DFQATT and CDR2 is SNEGSKA (reference sequence).

This chain's CDR3 is CSARAEAIKETQYF. The CDR3 nucleotides read TGCAGTGCTAGAGCGGAGGCAATAAAGGAGACCCAGTACTTC. This chain uses TRBV20-1 with TRBJ2-5; D may be TRBD2 (5 bases). The length of the CDR3 is 14 residues. The germline gives CDR1 DFQATT, CDR2 SNEGSKA (reference sequence). The V gene lost 1 base and the J gene lost 5 bases, with 14 bases spanning the gap.

V is TRBV29-1 and J is TRBJ2-7; 11 bases align to TRBD2. V trimming: 3 bases; J trimming: 6 bases; junction bases outside the gene matches: 10. Germline-derived CDR1 and CDR2 are SQVTM and ANQGSEA. This CDR3 contains 15 residues. The CDR3 coding sequence is TGCAGCGTTGACAATCTAGCGGGAGGCTTGGGCGAGCAGTACTTC. Its translation: CSVDNLAGGLGEQYF.

This chain links TRBV4-1 with TRBJ1-5, with unresolved D. Trimming stripped 0 bases from V and 3 bases from J, with 9 bases between. CDR1 is MGHRA, CDR2 YSYEKL, per germline. The CDR3 runs 15 residues. CDR3: CASSQDGAYNQPQHF. The DNA for the CDR3 is TGCGCCAGCAGCCAAGATGGTGCTTACAATCAGCCCCAGCATTTT.

The chain joins TRBV4-1 to TRBJ1-5; unclear D gene. CDR1 and CDR2 from the germline V gene are MGHRA and YSYEKL. This CDR3 is 17 amino acids long. V dropped 0 bases and J dropped 6 bases, with 18 bases sitting between them. The DNA for the CDR3 is TGCGCCAGCAGCCAAGAAAGGACGGGCCGGAGGTTTCAGCCCCAGCATTTT. Protein: CASSQERTGRRFQPQHF.

This rearrangement joins TRBV20-1 to TRBJ2-5; TRBD1 matches 8 bases. The germline V gene has CDR1 DFQATT and CDR2 SNEGSKA (reference sequence). CDR3 length equals 14 residues. The V and J ends lost 4 bases and 0 bases, in that order; junction bases with no gene match: 4. CDR3 loop: CSATTGGYQETQYF. CDR3 sequence (DNA): TGCAGTGCTACTACAGGGGGGTACCAAGAGACCCAGTACTTC.